This record concerns one T cell receptor beta chain sequence. What it binds is not known. These data come from a study of shared clonotypes between healthy human individuals. Study-wide results and limits: Limitation of the genetic and exposure-history diversity represented came from the few donors. Rarefaction demonstrated incomplete sorted-subset sequencing despite large depth.

CD45RA+ naive and CD45RA-negative memory subsets were separated from CD4+ cells. Profiled with immunoSEQ multiplex PCR; TCRdb holds only in-frame clones, not every one. The sample lists roughly 2,500,000 clones, 93% seen once, with approximately 0.37% in the top ten. Per the germline V gene, CDR1 is SGDLS and CDR2 is YYNGEE. Deletions cut 3 bases from V and 6 bases from J, with 12 bases between. The CDR3 totals 13 residues. The specimen sequenced was naive CD4+ T cells from PBMCs. Stated subset: CD45RA+ positively selected. The V gene is TRBV9, the J gene TRBJ1-2, with D unresolved. This clonotype was obtained from a man between 18 and 29 years old in good health. Some clones in this sample may be carry-over from other donors' samples. The CDR3 DNA is TGTGCCAGCAGCGCCCTAACGGCGGATGGCTACACCTTC. Translation gives CASSALTADGYTF.